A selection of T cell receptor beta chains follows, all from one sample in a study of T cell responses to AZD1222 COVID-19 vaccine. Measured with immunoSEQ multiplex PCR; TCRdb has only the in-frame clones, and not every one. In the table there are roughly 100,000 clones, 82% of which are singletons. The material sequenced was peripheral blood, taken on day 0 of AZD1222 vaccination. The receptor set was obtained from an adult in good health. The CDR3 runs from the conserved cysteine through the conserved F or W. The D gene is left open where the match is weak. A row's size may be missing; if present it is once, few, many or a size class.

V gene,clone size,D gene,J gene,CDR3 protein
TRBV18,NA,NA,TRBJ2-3,CASSPGVGDTQYF
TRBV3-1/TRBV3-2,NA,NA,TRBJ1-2,CASSQGQRDGYTF
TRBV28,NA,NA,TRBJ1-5,CASTYSLSNQPQHF
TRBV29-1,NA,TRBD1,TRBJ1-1,CSVLDRVNTEAFF
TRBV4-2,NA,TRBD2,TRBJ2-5,CASSQENAGGRWETQYF
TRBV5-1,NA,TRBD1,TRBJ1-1,CASSQGTGVLNTEAFF
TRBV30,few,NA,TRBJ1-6,CAWRRGRRSDF
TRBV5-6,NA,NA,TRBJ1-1,CASSLVNTEAFF
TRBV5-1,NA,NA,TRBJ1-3,CASSLIPGNTIYF
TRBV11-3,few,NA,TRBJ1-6,CASSFPGEPLHF